Below, 11 T cell receptor beta chains from the same sample are listed, as sequenced in a study of neoadjuvant anti-PD-1 for oral cavity cancer. Assay used: immunoSEQ multiplex PCR; TCRdb lists only in-frame clones, some missing. Of roughly 10,000 clones listed, under 65% are singletons. The starting material was tumor tissue, obtained before nivolumab (anti-PD-1) treatment. These receptors all come from a person between 40 and 79 years old with oral cavity squamous cell carcinoma.

V is TRBV30 and J is TRBJ2-1; D unclear. The CDR3 is 12 amino acids. The V end lost 2 bases, the J end lost 7 bases, and 9 bases lay between the germline ends. Germline V gene data show CDR1 as GTSNPN and CDR2 as SVGIG (reference sequence). The CDR3 here is CAWSRQVNEQFF. CDR3 bases: TGTGCCTGGAGTAGGCAGGTGAATGAGCAGTTCTTC.

The chain combines TRBV7-8 with TRBJ1-6; 7 bases agree with TRBD1. The J segment lost 7 bases and the V segment lost 3 bases, leaving 3 bases of the junction unmatched. This CDR3 is built from 14 residues. In germline, CDR1 is SGHVS, CDR2 FQNEAQ. The CDR3: CASSFDRANSPLHF. Written as DNA, the CDR3 is TGTGCCAGCAGCTTCGACAGGGCAAATTCACCCCTCCACTTT.

This rearrangement joins TRBV4-2 to TRBJ1-3; D gene ambiguous. CDR3 length: 15 amino acids. Between the trimmed V and J ends, which lost 3 bases and 2 bases, there was a span of 11 bases. CDR1 is LGHNA and CDR2 is YNFKEQ in the germline V gene. CDR3 sequence: CASSHPPEAGNTIYF. CDR3 sequence (DNA): TGTGCCAGCAGCCACCCCCCGGAAGCTGGAAACACCATATATTTT.

This clone turned up a few times. V usage is TRBV9 and J usage is TRBJ2-1; D possibly matches TRBD1 or TRBD2 (5 bases each). This CDR3 comprises 16 residues. The V gene lost 2 bases and the J gene lost 6 bases, with 18 bases spanning the gap. Germline-derived CDR1 and CDR2 are SGDLS and YYNGEE. The chain's CDR3 is CASSVLRDPWGNEQFF. The CDR3 DNA reads TGTGCCAGCAGCGTTCTCCGGGACCCTTGGGGCAATGAGCAGTTCTTC. Based on the CDR3 plus reference TRBV9 and TRBJ2-1, the full variable domain is DSGVTQTPKHLITATGQRVTLRCSPRSGDLSVYWYQQSLDQGLQFLIQYYNGEERAKGNILERFSAQQFPDLHSELNLSSLELGDSALYFCASSVLRDPWGNEQFFGPGTRLTVL.

By proportion, this clone is medium-sized. The V and J genes are TRBV2 and TRBJ1-5; 8 positions match TRBD1. The CDR3 consists of 20 residues. Looked up from germline, CDR1 is SNHLY and CDR2 is FYNNEI. The ends lost 4 bases at V and 0 bases at J; junction bases unmatched: 17. The CDR3 DNA sequence: TGTGCCAGCAGTGGGGCAGGGGGCATAGGAAACGGACTTAGCAATCAGCCCCAGCATTTT. Protein sequence: CASSGAGGIGNGLSNQPQHF.

The sample holds a few counts of this clone. The V call is TRBV2, the J call TRBJ1-1; D ambiguous. Trimming stripped 8 bases from V and 0 bases from J, with 16 bases between. The CDR3 is 15 amino acids. The germline V gene has CDR1 SNHLY and CDR2 FYNNEI. The CDR3 protein is CASSAEIGLNTEAFF. The DNA for the CDR3 is TGTGCCAGCTCTGCAGAAATAGGGTTGAACACTGAAGCTTTCTTT. Supplemented by reference TRBV2 and TRBJ1-1, the full variable domain reads EPEVTQTPSHQVTQMGQEVILRCVPISNHLYFYWYRQILGQKVEFLVSFYNNEISEKSEIFDDQFSVERPDGSNFTLKIRSTKLEDSAMYFCASSAEIGLNTEAFFGQGTRLTVV.

As concerns this clone: A junction end diverges from the germline sequence, so it may reflect a read error. This sequence joins TRBV6-1 and TRBJ1-2; TRBD1 might be the D (5 bases). The CDR3 runs to 12 residues. Germline-derived CDR1 and CDR2 are MNHNS and SASEGT. The CDR3 reads CASSEGVHGYTF. The CDR3 region has the DNA TGCGCCAGCAGTGAAGGGGTCCATGGCTACACCTTC.

This clone has just one count. This chain uses TRBV7-2 with TRBJ1-1, with D perhaps TRBD1 (5 bases). The ends were cut back, 5 bases at V and 4 bases at J, with 17 bases in the middle. Germline lookup yields CDR1 SGHTA and CDR2 FQGNSA. The CDR3 length is 15 residues. The chain's CDR3 is CASSQRIRQGTEAFF. The CDR3 coding sequence is TGTGCCAGCAGCCAACGGATAAGGCAGGGCACTGAAGCTTTCTTT.

V and J are TRBV27 and TRBJ2-2; no clear D gene. The V end lost 6 bases, the J end lost 5 bases, and 19 bases lay between the germline ends. Germline CDR1 MNHEY, CDR2 SMNVEV (reference sequence). The CDR3 extends over 16 amino acids. The CDR3 spells CASSTGRTLGTGELFF. The CDR3 DNA follows: TGTGCCAGCAGCACCGGGCGAACCCTCGGGACCGGGGAGCTGTTTTTT.

The chain joins TRBV13 to TRBJ2-2; the D gene is possibly TRBD1 (6 bases). Trimming shortened V by 0 bases and J by 1 base, and 9 bases separated the two germline ends. This CDR3 comprises 16 residues. Per germline, CDR1 PRHDT and CDR2 FYEKMQ (reference sequence). Here the CDR3 reads CASSLGGAMNTGELFF. The CDR3 nucleotides read TGTGCCAGCAGCTTAGGGGGGGCGATGAACACCGGGGAGCTGTTTTTT. The full variable domain, in which reference TRBV13 and TRBJ2-2 provide the parts outside the CDR3, is AAGVIQSPRHLIKEKRETATLKCYPIPRHDTVYWYQQGPGQDPQFLISFYEKMQSDKGSIPDRFSAQQFSDYHSELNMSSLELGDSALYFCASSLGGAMNTGELFFGEGSRLTVL.

This sequence joins TRBV10-3 and TRBJ1-1; unclear D gene. Germline values: CDR1 ENHRY, CDR2 SYGVKD. V lost 3 bases to trimming and J lost 7 bases, with 15 bases between them. The CDR3 runs to 14 residues. This CDR3 is CAISEGLRFDEAFF. In DNA, the CDR3 is TGTGCCATCAGTGAAGGTCTACGATTTGATGAAGCTTTCTTT.